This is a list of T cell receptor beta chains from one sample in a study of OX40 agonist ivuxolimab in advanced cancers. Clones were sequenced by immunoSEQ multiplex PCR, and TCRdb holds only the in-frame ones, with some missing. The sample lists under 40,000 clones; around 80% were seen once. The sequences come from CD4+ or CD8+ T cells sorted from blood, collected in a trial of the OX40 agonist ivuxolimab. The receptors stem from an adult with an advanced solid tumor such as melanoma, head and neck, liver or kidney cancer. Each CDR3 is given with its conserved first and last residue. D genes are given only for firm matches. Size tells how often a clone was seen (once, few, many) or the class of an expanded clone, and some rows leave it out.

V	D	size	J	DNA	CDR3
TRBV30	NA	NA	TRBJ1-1	TGTGCCTGGAGTGGGGGGAGTACTGAAGCTTTCTTT	CAWSGGSTEAFF
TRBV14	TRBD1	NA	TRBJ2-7	TGTGCCAGCAGCCAATTCCGGACAGGGGGCAGGGACGAGCAGTACTTC	CASSQFRTGGRDEQYF
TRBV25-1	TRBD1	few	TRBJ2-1	TGTGCCAGCAGTGCCGCCGGGACAGGGTCGGATGAGCAGTTCTTC	CASSAAGTGSDEQFF
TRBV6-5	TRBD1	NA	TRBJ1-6	TGTGCCAGCAGTTACACGACAGGGAGTTCACCCCTCCACTTT	CASSYTTGSSPLHF
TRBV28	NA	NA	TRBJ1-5	TGTGCCAGCAGTTTATCGCAGGGATGGGATCAGCCCCAGCATTTT	CASSLSQGWDQPQHF
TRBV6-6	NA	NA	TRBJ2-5	TGTGCCAGCAGTCGACAGGACCAAGAGACCCAGTACTTC	CASSRQDQETQYF
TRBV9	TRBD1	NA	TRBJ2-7	TGTGCCAGCAGCGTAGCCCTACAGGGGGGCGAGCAGTACTTC	CASSVALQGGEQYF
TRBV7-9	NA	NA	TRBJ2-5	TGTGCCAGCGGAGGACAGTTAGGAGAGACCCAGTACTTC	CASGGQLGETQYF
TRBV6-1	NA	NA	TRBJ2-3	TGTGCCAGCAGTGAAGCTCTGGGGTGGGGCACAGATACGCAGTATTTT	CASSEALGWGTDTQYF
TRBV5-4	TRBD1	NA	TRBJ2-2	TGTGCCAGCAGCTTTACAGGGGCGGTCGGGGAGCTGTTTTTT	CASSFTGAVGELFF
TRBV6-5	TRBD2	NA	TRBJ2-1	TGTGCCAGCAGCAAAACTAGCGGGGGTTACAATGAGCAGTTCTTC	CASSKTSGGYNEQFF
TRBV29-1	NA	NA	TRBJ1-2	TGCAGCGTTGATATCAGGGGAACGAATGGCTACACCTTC	CSVDIRGTNGYTF
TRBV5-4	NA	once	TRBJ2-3	TGTGCCAGCAGACAAAACACAGATACGCAGTATTTT	CASRQNTDTQYF
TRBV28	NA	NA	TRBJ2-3	TGTGCCAGCAGTTTTGCCACAGATACGCAGTATTTT	CASSFATDTQYF
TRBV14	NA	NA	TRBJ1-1	TGTGCCAGCAGCAGAACAGGGAGGACTGAAGCTTTCTTT	CASSRTGRTEAFF
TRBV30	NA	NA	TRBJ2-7	TGTGCCTGGGAGACTCTCAGAGAGCAGTACTTC	CAWETLREQYF
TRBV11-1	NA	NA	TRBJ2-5	TGTGCCAGCAGCCTGAGGACAGACCTCCAAGAGACCCAGTACTTC	CASSLRTDLQETQYF
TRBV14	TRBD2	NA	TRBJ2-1	TGTGCCAGCAGCCACACTAGCGGGAGTCCGTCCTATGAGCAGTTCTTC	CASSHTSGSPSYEQFF
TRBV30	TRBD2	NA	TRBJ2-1	TGTGCCTGGAGTCGGGGAGGGCCCCATGAGCAGTTCTTC	CAWSRGGPHEQFF
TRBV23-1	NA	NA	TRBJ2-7	TGCGCCAGCAGTCATCCTAAGATTTACGAGCAGTACTTC	CASSHPKIYEQYF
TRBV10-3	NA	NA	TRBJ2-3	TGTGCCATCAGTGAATCCGCTAGATCCCCCACAGATACGCAGTATTTT	CAISESARSPTDTQYF
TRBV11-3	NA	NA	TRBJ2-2	TGTGCCAGCAGCGTACTTAACACCGGGGAGCTGTTTTTT	CASSVLNTGELFF
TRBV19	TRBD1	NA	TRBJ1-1	TGTGCCAGTAGTATCTTACAGGGGGCGTTAGCTGAAGCTTTCTTT	CASSILQGALAEAFF